The 13 T cell receptor beta chains listed next were all sequenced from one sample in a study of beta chain features in type 1 diabetes. Reverse transcribing all isolated RNA meant expressed TCRB transcripts were sequenced. The repertoire was sequenced with immunoSEQ multiplex PCR; TCRdb's copy has only in-frame clones and lacks some. The sample lists about 140,000 clones; approximately 9.8% were seen once. Sequencing used central memory CD4+ T cells from blood. The receptors shown here come from a woman in her thirties or forties in good health.

This chain connects TRBV12-1 to TRBJ1-1; the table gives TRBD1 as D, unverified against the DNA. TRBV12-1 is given as a pseudogene. The CDR3 has 11 amino acids. The chain's CDR3 is CASSQDREAFF. The DNA of the CDR3 is TGTGCCAGCAGCCAAGACAGAGAAGCTTTCTTT.

J is TRBJ2-2 and V is TRBV2; 9 bases fit TRBD1. Trimming at V came to 10 bases and at J to 0 bases, leaving 9 bases not matched to a gene. CDR1 and CDR2 from the germline V gene are SNHLY and FYNNEI. The length of the CDR3 is 16 residues. The CDR3 loop is CATQAGTGSNTGELFF. CDR3 bases: TGTGCCACCCAAGCCGGGACAGGGTCGAACACCGGGGAGCTGTTTTTT.

This clone came up a few times. The CDR3 sequence: CASSPYTSGGRADTQYF. The CDR3 region has the DNA TGTGCCAGCTCACCATATACTAGCGGGGGGCGCGCAGATACGCAGTATTTT. The rearrangement joins TRBV18 to TRBJ2-3, with 12 nucleotides matching TRBD2. This CDR3 is built from 17 residues. V gave up 2 bases and J gave up 4 bases; unmatched junction bases: 7. Germline V gene lookup returns CDR1 KGHSH and CDR2 LQKENI. Looking up the rest from reference TRBV18 and TRBJ2-3 gives the full variable domain: NAGVMQNPRHLVRRRGQEARLRCSPMKGHSHVYWYRQLPEEGLKFMVYLQKENIIDESGMPKERFSAEFPKEGPSILRIQQVVRGDSAAYFCASSPYTSGGRADTQYFGPGTRLTVL.

The chain uses TRBV7-2 and TRBJ2-5; the match to TRBD1 covers 7 bases. This CDR3 contains 14 residues. Germline CDR1 and CDR2: SGHTA and FQGNSA. The V and J ends lost 5 bases and 6 bases, in that order; junction bases with no gene match: 9. The CDR3 spells CASSGGQTAQTQYF. For the CDR3, the DNA is TGTGCCAGCAGCGGGGGACAGACTGCTCAGACCCAGTACTTC.

This clone came up many times. This chain joins TRBV19 and TRBJ2-3; TRBD2 aligns across 13 bases. CDR1 is LNHDA and CDR2 is SQIVND in the germline V gene (reference sequence). J was trimmed by 3 bases and V by 9 bases; bases with no gene match: 9. The CDR3 totals 16 residues. CDR3 loop: CASQSTGLAGTDTQYF. Written as DNA, the CDR3 is TGTGCCAGCCAATCGACGGGACTAGCGGGAACAGATACGCAGTATTTT. Based on the CDR3 plus reference TRBV19 and TRBJ2-3, the full variable domain is DGGITQSPKYLFRKEGQNVTLSCEQNLNHDAMYWYRQDPGQGLRLIYYSQIVNDFQKGDIAEGYSVSREKKESFPLTVTSAQKNPTAFYLCASQSTGLAGTDTQYFGPGTRLTVL.

V gene TRBV6-5 combines with J gene TRBJ1-2, with 8 bases identical to TRBD1. J gave up 4 bases and V 4 bases, and 5 bases lay outside the gene matches. The germline V gene has CDR1 MNHEY and CDR2 SVGAGI. The CDR3 extends over 14 amino acids. CDR3 in DNA: TGTGCCAGCAGTTCAGGGGACAGGTCCTATGGCTACACCTTC. Protein sequence: CASSSGDRSYGYTF.

This clone was observed a few times. In DNA form, the CDR3 reads TGTGCCAGCAGCCCGCCGGGGTCACAGGGTATGTACGAGCAGTACTTC. Its translation: CASSPPGSQGMYEQYF. The genes are TRBV14 and TRBJ2-7; tentative D call: TRBD1 (6 bases). The CDR3 length is 16 residues. The germline CDR1 and CDR2 sequences are SGHDN and FVKESK. Trimming left V 4 bases short and J 4 bases short, with 20 bases between.

In its sample, this clone was seen a few times. This chain uses TRBV18 with TRBJ2-5, with unresolved D. The assigned J gene may be wrong: the sequence end matches TRBJ2-7 better. The germline V gene encodes CDR1 KGHSH and CDR2 LQKENI. The CDR3 spans 13 residues. This chain's CDR3 is CASSPPQVYEQYF. The CDR3 DNA follows: TGTGCCAGCTCACCGCCCCAGGTGTACGAGCAGTACTTC.

The rearrangement joins TRBV7-6 to TRBJ2-7; TRBD2 is a possible D gene (7 bases). This CDR3 has 15 residues. Germline CDR1 is SGHVS and CDR2 is FNYEAQ. Trimming pared 4 bases from V and 5 bases from J, leaving 18 bases between. CDR3 protein: CASSSTTRGGDEQYF. The CDR3 DNA reads as TGTGCCAGCAGCTCTACAACTAGGGGGGGAGACGAGCAGTACTTC.

As DNA, the CDR3 is TGTGCCAGCAGTGACGCTGCCGGGGGTACTTCACCCCTCCACTTT. Amino acids: CASSDAAGGTSPLHF. The V call is TRBV25-1, the J call TRBJ1-6; D perhaps matches TRBD1 (5 bases). This CDR3 region has 15 residues. V was pared by 3 bases and J by 9 bases, with 15 bases between. Looked up from germline, CDR1 is MGHDK and CDR2 is SYGVNS.

The table lists this clone with a few counts. The chain employs TRBV19 and TRBJ1-5, with D uncertain. The ends were cut back, 7 bases at V and 1 base at J, with 17 bases in the middle. This CDR3 has 16 amino acids. Germline V gives CDR1 LNHDA, CDR2 SQIVND (reference sequence). The CDR3 sequence: CASTKRPEGSNQPQHF. DNA of the CDR3: TGTGCCAGTACTAAACGACCCGAGGGAAGCAATCAGCCCCAGCATTTT.

This clone was detected a few times. The genes are TRBV10-3 and TRBJ2-7; D is perhaps TRBD2 (5 bases). There are 12 residues in the CDR3. Germline V gene data show CDR1 as ENHRY and CDR2 as SYGVKD. Trimming removed 10 bases from V and 3 bases from J, with 13 bases in between. CDR3 in amino acids: CASKARGYEQYF. For the CDR3, the DNA is TGTGCCAGCAAGGCCCGGGGCTACGAGCAGTACTTC.

The chain combines TRBV7-9 with TRBJ1-2, with 11 bases aligning to TRBD1. This CDR3 comprises 17 residues. The V gene end was trimmed by 4 bases and the J gene end by 7 bases; junction bases not matched to a gene: 14. Germline loops: CDR1 SEHNR, CDR2 FQNEAQ (reference sequence). This CDR3 reads CASSSTGQGARGAGYTF. In DNA form, the CDR3 reads TGTGCCAGCAGCTCTACTGGACAGGGGGCGAGGGGTGCTGGCTACACCTTC.